Listed below are T cell receptor beta chains from one sample, sequenced in a study of early T cells in non-severe SARS-CoV-2 infection. TCRdb processed the 5' RACE reads anew with MiXCR; each CDR3 protein has one entry. The sample shows 100,000 or so distinct CDR3 sequences, around a sixth of them seen only once. Specimen: whole blood, collected at baseline. These receptors came from an adult who was a healthcare worker with PCR-confirmed SARS-CoV-2 infection or an uninfected control (not recorded which). CDR3s include the opening cysteine and the closing phenylalanine or tryptophan. The order of the fields is D gene, J gene, V gene, clone size, CDR3 DNA, CDR3 protein. The D gene is left open where the match is weak. For some rows the clone size is stated as once, few or many, or as a class when expanded; others skip it.

D: TRBD2; J: TRBJ2-7; V: TRBV6-1; size: .; DNA: TGTGCCAGCAGTGCCTCCCCCCTCGGGGGGAAAGACTACGAGCAGTACTTC; CDR3: CASSASPLGGKDYEQYF
D: .; J: TRBJ1-2; V: TRBV11-2; size: .; DNA: TGTGCCAGCAGCCGAGATGCCAGCATGGATGGCTACACCTTC; CDR3: CASSRDASMDGYTF
D: .; J: TRBJ1-2; V: TRBV6-5; size: few; DNA: TGTGCCAGCAGTTCCCCAAGGGGGAGCACTCAGGCAGTCTATGGCTACACCTTC; CDR3: CASSSPRGSTQAVYGYTF
D: TRBD1; J: TRBJ2-7; V: TRBV11-2; size: .; DNA: TGTGCCAGCAGCCCGGGACAGGTGGGCGAGCAGTACTTC; CDR3: CASSPGQVGEQYF
D: .; J: TRBJ2-5; V: TRBV5-1; size: few; DNA: TGCGCCAGCAGGGACAGTAAAGAGACCCAGTACTTC; CDR3: CASRDSKETQYF
D: .; J: TRBJ2-7; V: TRBV5-1; size: .; DNA: TGCGCCAGCAGCCAGGGACTAGGGGGCGACGAGCAGTACTTC; CDR3: CASSQGLGGDEQYF
D: .; J: TRBJ1-1; V: TRBV18; size: few; DNA: TGTGCCAGCTCAGGGGGGGCGGCTGAAGCTTTCTTT; CDR3: CASSGGAAEAFF
D: .; J: TRBJ2-7; V: TRBV18; size: .; DNA: TGTGCCAGCTCACCACTAGTTTCTGGCGAGCAGTACTTC; CDR3: CASSPLVSGEQYF
D: .; J: TRBJ1-3; V: TRBV7-2; size: few; DNA: TGTGCCAGCAGCTTTCAGGGGCACACCATATATTTT; CDR3: CASSFQGHTIYF
D: .; J: TRBJ2-3; V: TRBV7-2; size: few; DNA: TGTGCCAGCAGCAGGCTCCGGCCGTTCACAGATACGCAGTATTTT; CDR3: CASSRLRPFTDTQYF
D: .; J: TRBJ2-2; V: TRBV5-6; size: .; DNA: TGTGCCAGCAGCTGGGCAGACGCCGGGGAGCTGTTTTTT; CDR3: CASSWADAGELFF
D: .; J: TRBJ2-1; V: TRBV12-3/TRBV12-4; size: .; DNA: TGTGCCAGCAGCCACATTAATGAGCAGTTCTTC; CDR3: CASSHINEQFF
D: TRBD1; J: TRBJ2-7; V: TRBV27; size: .; DNA: TGTGCCAGCAGCCTCCGGGACAGGGGGACCCACGAGCAGTACTTC; CDR3: CASSLRDRGTHEQYF
D: .; J: TRBJ2-7; V: TRBV9; size: many; DNA: TGTGCCAGCAGCAGATCGGGCGAGGTCTACGAGCAGTACTTC; CDR3: CASSRSGEVYEQYF
D: .; J: TRBJ2-5; V: TRBV12-3/TRBV12-4; size: .; DNA: TGTGCCAGCAGAGGGGCTCTAGGGGAGACCCAGTACTTC; CDR3: CASRGALGETQYF
D: .; J: TRBJ2-5; V: TRBV5-1; size: .; DNA: TGCGCCAGCAGCTTGGTCTCTAGGGCGGGGGAGACCCAGTACTTC; CDR3: CASSLVSRAGETQYF
D: .; J: TRBJ2-5; V: TRBV6-2/TRBV6-3; size: .; DNA: TGTGCCAGCAGTTACCCTACGCGCGCCGATGAGACCCAGTACTTC; CDR3: CASSYPTRADETQYF
D: TRBD1; J: TRBJ2-5; V: TRBV6-1; size: .; DNA: TGTGCCAGCAGTGAAGCCGCAGGGGGCGGAGAGACCCAGTACTTC; CDR3: CASSEAAGGGETQYF
D: .; J: TRBJ2-5; V: TRBV5-1; size: .; DNA: TGCGCCAGCAGCTATTTCCAAGAGACCCAGTACTTC; CDR3: CASSYFQETQYF
D: TRBD1; J: TRBJ1-1; V: TRBV12-3/TRBV12-4; size: many; DNA: TGTGCCAGCAGTTTACGACAGGGCCTTGAAGCTTTCTTT; CDR3: CASSLRQGLEAFF
D: .; J: TRBJ1-1; V: TRBV12-3/TRBV12-4; size: few; DNA: TGTGCCAGCAGTTTAAACTTTGAAGCTTTCTTT; CDR3: CASSLNFEAFF
D: .; J: TRBJ1-1; V: TRBV29-1; size: .; DNA: TGCAGCGTTGTGTACTGGGGCCGGAGGACTGAAGCTTTCTTT; CDR3: CSVVYWGRRTEAFF
D: TRBD1; J: TRBJ2-1; V: TRBV4-1; size: many; DNA: TGCGCCAGCAGCCATGGACAGGGGCGGACCTACAATGAGCAGTTCTTC; CDR3: CASSHGQGRTYNEQFF
D: .; J: TRBJ2-2; V: TRBV21-1; size: .; DNA: TGTGCCAGCAGCACACCAGACACCGGGGAGCTGTTTTTT; CDR3: CASSTPDTGELFF
D: .; J: TRBJ1-1; V: TRBV5-1; size: few; DNA: TGCGCCAGCAGCTCAACCACAGCAGGGGAATCTGAAGCTTTCTTT; CDR3: CASSSTTAGESEAFF
D: .; J: TRBJ1-4; V: TRBV20-1; size: .; DNA: TGCAGTGCTAGAGATTTCGGCAGAGGCAATGAAAAACTGTTTTTT; CDR3: CSARDFGRGNEKLFF
D: .; J: TRBJ1-2; V: TRBV6-5; size: few; DNA: TGTGCCAGCACCTTAAGACAGGCCAGTAACTATGGCTACACCTTC; CDR3: CASTLRQASNYGYTF
D: .; J: TRBJ2-2; V: TRBV28; size: few; DNA: TGTGCCAGCGGGGAGATTAACACCGGGGAGCTGTTTTTT; CDR3: CASGEINTGELFF
D: .; J: TRBJ2-1; V: TRBV28; size: few; DNA: TGTGCCAGCAGTGCCCCCAACGAGCAGTTCTTC; CDR3: CASSAPNEQFF
D: .; J: TRBJ2-7; V: TRBV12-3/TRBV12-4; size: .; DNA: TGTGCCAGCAGCCACATGCTAGCGTCCGAGCAGTACTTC; CDR3: CASSHMLASEQYF
D: .; J: TRBJ2-2; V: TRBV2; size: .; DNA: TGTGCCAGCAGCCAAGGGGCTTTAGTCACCGGGGAGCTGTTTTTT; CDR3: CASSQGALVTGELFF
D: .; J: TRBJ2-5; V: TRBV27; size: many; DNA: TGTGCCAGCAGTTTTCTAGGCAACCAAGAGACCCAGTACTTC; CDR3: CASSFLGNQETQYF